This T cell receptor (beta chain) was captured by sequencing in a study of cytomegalovirus exposure and HLA in healthy donors. The CDR3 runs 17 residues. Per the germline V gene, CDR1 is SGHNT and CDR2 is YYREEE (reference sequence). V was clipped by 5 bases and J by 0 bases; unmatched bases: 3. PCR used 60 Vbeta primers and 13 Jbeta primers. Clones were read by immunoSEQ multiplex PCR, and TCRdb kept only the in-frame ones, dropping some. The table lists some 130,000 clones, about 64% of them singletons. Comments on this clone: Antigen: not known.

Regarding the study as a whole: Later on, a genetic analysis was performed. It linked a missense variant in DCLRE1C with V- and J-gene trimming of TCR beta. An analysis was carried out later, and it reportedly showed fewer N-insertions in an Asian-associated ancestry cluster than the 666-donor mean.

The TCR originated in a woman aged 40 to 50 in good health and CMV-seronegative. The rearrangement joins TRBV5-4 to TRBJ2-2; 14 positions match TRBD2. Sequencing was carried out using PBMCs. The CDR3 bases are TGTGCCAGCAGTCGGACTAGCGGGGGGACGAACACCGGGGAGCTGTTTTTT. Amino acid sequence: CASSRTSGGTNTGELFF. Based on the CDR3 plus reference TRBV5-4 and TRBJ2-2, the full variable domain is ETGVTQSPTHLIKTRGQQVTLRCSSQSGHNTVSWYQQALGQGPQFIFQYYREEENGRGNFPPRFSGLQFPNYSSELNVNALELDDSALYLCASSRTSGGTNTGELFFGEGSRLTVL.